The clone carrying this T cell receptor (beta chain) was found a few times. Its antigen remains unknown. This specimen belongs to a study of cytomegalovirus exposure and HLA in healthy donors. General observations from the study: According to the study, 180 or so TCR beta chains were cytomegalovirus-associated. In a later analysis, an Asian-associated ancestry cluster reportedly showed fewer N-insertions than the approximately 660-donor mean.

From germline, CDR1 is MNHEY and CDR2 SVGAGI. The CDR3 is made up of 15 amino acids. V was trimmed by 6 bases and J by 5 bases, leaving 19 bases between them. With 60 Vbeta and 13 Jbeta primers, the PCR was carried out. Sequencing used immunoSEQ multiplex PCR; TCRdb keeps in-frame clones, though not all of them. This sample has 150,000 to 180,000 clones; approximately 72% occur once, and the top ten carry 2.8%. V is TRBV6-5 and J is TRBJ2-5, with D tentatively TRBD2 (6 bases). Material for sequencing was PBMCs. The sequence was collected from a man between 18 and 35 years old in good health and CMV-seronegative. CDR3 nucleotides: TGTGCCAGCAGAACTAGACGGGGGTTGGAGGAGACCCAGTACTTC. Protein product: CASRTRRGLEETQYF.